This passage covers 7 T cell receptor beta chains from one sample sequenced in a study of Ad26.COV2.S vaccination and SARS-CoV-2 variants. Sequencing was performed with immunoSEQ multiplex PCR; in TCRdb, only in-frame clones are kept and a portion is missing. The sample has roughly 100,000 clones; over 70% are singletons. Specimen: peripheral blood, collected after recovery from COVID-19. The receptors originated from a human donor who had recovered from COVID-19.

The rearrangement joins TRBV6-5 to TRBJ1-2; D is uncertain. V lost 7 bases, J lost 2 bases, and 11 bases lay in between. CDR3 length: 13 residues. CDR1 MNHEY and CDR2 SVGAGI come from the germline V gene. The CDR3 coding sequence is TGTGCCAGCACAATGAGAAGAAACTATGGCTACACCTTC. Residues: CASTMRRNYGYTF.

This clone was recorded a few times. The V and J genes are TRBV19 and TRBJ1-5, with TRBD1 matching over 7 bases. Germline trimming cut 1 base from V and 6 bases from J; bases unmatched to any gene: 6. Per germline, CDR1 LNHDA and CDR2 SQIVND (reference sequence). The CDR3 totals 15 residues. As DNA, the CDR3 is TGTGCCAGTAGTATAGCTGCCAGGGGGAGTCAGCCCCAGCATTTT. Its translation is CASSIAARGSQPQHF.

The chain carries TRBV9 and TRBJ1-3; D is unclear. The V gene's germline CDR1 is SGDLS and CDR2 YYNGEE. Trimming took 0 bases from V and 3 from J, leaving 13 bases between them. The CDR3 runs to 16 residues. The CDR3 loop is CASSVEVGGSGNTIYF. CDR3 DNA sequence: TGTGCCAGCAGCGTAGAGGTGGGAGGGAGTGGAAACACCATATATTTT.

The chain couples TRBV25-1 to TRBJ1-2; 10 nucleotides match TRBD1. Germline CDR1 reads MGHDK; CDR2 reads SYGVNS. With 5 bases clipped from V and 8 bases from J, the junction kept 8 bases outside the gene matches. The CDR3 has 14 residues. The CDR3: CASSSLTGGYGYTF. The CDR3, as DNA: TGTGCCAGCAGTTCTCTGACAGGGGGCTACGGCTACACCTTC.

The chain joins TRBV7-6 to TRBJ1-6; no firm D call. From germline, CDR1 is SGHVS and CDR2 FNYEAQ. The CDR3 has 13 residues. The germline V and J ends were trimmed by 0 bases and 8 bases, with 5 bases remaining between them. The CDR3 reads CASSLAQDSPLHF. In nucleotides, the CDR3 is TGTGCCAGCAGCTTAGCTCAGGATTCACCCCTCCACTTT.

The chain carries TRBV5-1 and TRBJ2-7; possibly TRBD1 for D (6 bases). V was cut by 2 bases and J by 4 bases, with 7 bases left in between. CDR1 is SGHRS, CDR2 YFSETQ, per germline. This CDR3 comprises 12 residues. CDR3 sequence (DNA): TGCGCCAGCAGCTTACAGGGTTACGAGCAGTACTTC. Amino acids: CASSLQGYEQYF.

The chain has TRBV29-1 and TRBJ2-3; TRBD1 might be the D (5 bases). Germline V gene lookup returns CDR1 SQVTM and CDR2 ANQGSEA. Trimming shortened V by 6 bases and J by 2 bases, and 21 bases separated the two germline ends. This CDR3 spans 16 amino acids. The CDR3 region is CSVGTIGQGVTDTQYF. CDR3 sequence (DNA): TGCAGCGTCGGAACGATCGGACAAGGGGTCACAGATACGCAGTATTTT.